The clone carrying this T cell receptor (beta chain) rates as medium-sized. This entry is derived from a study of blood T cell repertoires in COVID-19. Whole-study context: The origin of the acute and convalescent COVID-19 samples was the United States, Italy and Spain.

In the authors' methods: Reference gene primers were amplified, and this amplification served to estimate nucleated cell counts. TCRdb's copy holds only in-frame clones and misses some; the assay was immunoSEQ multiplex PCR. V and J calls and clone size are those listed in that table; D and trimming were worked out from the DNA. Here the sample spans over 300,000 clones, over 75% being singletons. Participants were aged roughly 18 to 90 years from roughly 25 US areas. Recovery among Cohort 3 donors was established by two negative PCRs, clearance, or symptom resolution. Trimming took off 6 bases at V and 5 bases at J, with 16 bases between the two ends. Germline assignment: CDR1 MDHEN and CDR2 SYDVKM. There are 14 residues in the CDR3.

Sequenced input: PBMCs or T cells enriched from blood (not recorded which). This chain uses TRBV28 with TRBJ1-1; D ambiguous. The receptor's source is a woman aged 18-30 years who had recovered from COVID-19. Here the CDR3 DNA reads TGTGCCAGCAGCTCCGTCTACCTGTGGACTGAAGCTTTCTTT. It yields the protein CASSSVYLWTEAFF.